Listed below are T cell receptor beta chains from one sample, sequenced in a study of T cell repertoires in cytomegalovirus infection. TCRdb re-called the reads with MiXCR, one entry per CDR3 protein. The table lists almost 550,000 distinct CDR3 sequences, approximately 15% of them singletons, with roughly a quarter in the top ten. The sample was CD8+ T cells from PBMCs. The receptor source for this set is a human donor in good health (CMV status not recorded). Some clones in this sample may be carry-over from other donors' samples. CDR3s include the opening cysteine and the closing phenylalanine or tryptophan. The order of the fields is clone size, V gene, J gene, D gene, CDR3 DNA, CDR3 protein. A D gene is named only where the DNA matches it firmly. Clone size is stated in some rows and not others, as once, few, many or a class when expanded.

>-|TRBV19|TRBJ2-3|-
TGTGCCAGTAGTCAAAGAACGGGCTACACAGATACGCAGTATTTT
CASSQRTGYTDTQYF
>many|TRBV12-3/TRBV12-4|TRBJ2-3|TRBD1
TGTGCCAGCAGTTCTCTGGGGTACAGGGGACGAAGCACAGATACGCAGTATTTT
CASSSLGYRGRSTDTQYF
>-|TRBV7-9|TRBJ2-5|-
TGTGCCAGCACCCAGTGGGAGTGGGCCCAGTACTTC
CASTQWEWAQYF
>-|TRBV9|TRBJ2-5|TRBD2
TGTGCCAGCAGCGACTATAGCGGGAGGAGTCTAGGCCAAGAGACCCAGTACTTC
CASSDYSGRSLGQETQYF
>few|TRBV6-5|TRBJ1-2|-
TGTGCCAGCAGTTACGCGACGGCGGGCGGCTACACCTTC
CASSYATAGGYTF
>few|TRBV2|TRBJ1-2|TRBD1
TGTGCCAGCAGTGAAAATGCCGGGACAGGGGCAAACTATGGCTACACCTTC
CASSENAGTGANYGYTF
>few|TRBV25-1|TRBJ2-5|-
TGTGCCAGCAGTGAATGGAGGGGCCGGGGAGAGACCCAGTACTTC
CASSEWRGRGETQYF
>-|TRBV19|TRBJ1-1|-
TGTGCCAGTAGTAATCCAGGGGTAGCCACTGAAGCTTTCTTT
CASSNPGVATEAFF
>many|TRBV14|TRBJ1-1|TRBD1
TGTGCCAGCAGCCGCGGGACAGGCCTCGACCCCACTGAAGCTTTCTTT
CASSRGTGLDPTEAFF
>few|TRBV12-3/TRBV12-4|TRBJ2-2|TRBD2
TGTGCCAGTCCCCCGTTTTTGGGAGGGGTCGGGGAGCTGTTTTTT
CASPPFLGGVGELFF
>-|TRBV2|TRBJ1-4|-
TGTGCCAGCAGTGAAAGACGAACAACTAATGAAAAACTGTTTTTT
CASSERRTTNEKLFF
>many|TRBV19|TRBJ1-5|-
TGTGCCAGTAGTACAGACACCCTCTATAGCAATCAGCCCCAGCATTTT
CASSTDTLYSNQPQHF
>-|TRBV6-1|TRBJ2-7|TRBD2
TGTGCCACTACCGGGACTACTGCCTACGAGCAGTACTTC
CATTGTTAYEQYF
>many|TRBV7-9|TRBJ2-7|TRBD2
TGTGCCAGCAGCTTAGCTAGCGGGAGGAGCTCCTACGAGCAGTACTTC
CASSLASGRSSYEQYF
>many|TRBV7-8|TRBJ2-7|TRBD2
TGTGCCAGCAGCCCCGGCCCATGGCTAGCGGCGAGCTCCTACGAGCAGTACTTC
CASSPGPWLAASSYEQYF
>-|TRBV5-1|TRBJ1-2|-
TGCGCCAGCAGCTTGGAGATTCCGGCCAGGATGGATGGCTACACCTTC
CASSLEIPARMDGYTF
>-|TRBV30|TRBJ1-1|TRBD1
TGTGCCTGGAATGGACAGGGGGGTGGGCTGAACACTGAAGCTTTCTTT
CAWNGQGGGLNTEAFF
>few|TRBV28|TRBJ2-7|TRBD2
TGTGCCAGCAGCCGAGGAAGGGGACTAGTGGTTTTCTACGAGCAGTACTTC
CASSRGRGLVVFYEQYF
>few|TRBV27|TRBJ1-1|-
TGTGCCAGCCGGCTAGGGGGTGGGAATGAAGCTTTCTTT
CASRLGGGNEAFF
>-|TRBV25-1|TRBJ2-1|-
TGTGCCAGCAGAGACGAAGGCTCCTACAATGAGCAGTTCTTC
CASRDEGSYNEQFF
>many|TRBV11-2|TRBJ2-5|TRBD2
TGTGCCAGCAGCTCATCCACGGGGGGGGTTCAAGAGACCCAGTACTTC
CASSSSTGGVQETQYF
>many|TRBV7-9|TRBJ2-7|-
TGTGCCAGCAGCTTAGAAGGGGCCTACGAGCAGTACTTC
CASSLEGAYEQYF
>many|TRBV7-6|TRBJ2-5|-
TGTGCCAGCAGCCTTAGTGTGGCTAGCCGAGAGACCCAGTACTTC
CASSLSVASRETQYF
>few|TRBV9|TRBJ2-1|TRBD2
TGTGCCAGCAGCTCGCCTCAGCGGGGGGGCGTTCGCGGTGAGCAGTTCTTC
CASSSPQRGGVRGEQFF
>many|TRBV6-1|TRBJ2-1|-
TGTGCCAGCAGTGAATCTGACTTCAGCTCCTACAATGAGCAGTTCTTC
CASSESDFSSYNEQFF
>-|TRBV27|TRBJ1-6|-
TGTGCCAGCAGTCCTTGGAGGGGGGAAGGTAATTCACCCCTCCACTTT
CASSPWRGEGNSPLHF
>-|TRBV3-1|TRBJ2-7|-
TGTGCCAGCAGCCAAGGAAAGGGGGACGAGCAGTACTTC
CASSQGKGDEQYF
>few|TRBV2|TRBJ2-1|-
TGTGCCAGCACCGTGACAGGAGCAGGGCCCTACAATGAGCAGTTCTTC
CASTVTGAGPYNEQFF
>once|TRBV6-4|TRBJ1-2|-
TGTGCCAGCAGCCCCTTTGGGATTCCTTATGGCTACACCTTC
CASSPFGIPYGYTF
>-|TRBV20-1|TRBJ2-7|-
TGCAGTGCTAAGGTGCGGGGTTCCTACGAGCAGTACTTC
CSAKVRGSYEQYF
>-|TRBV11-2|TRBJ2-4|-
TGTGCCAGCAGCTTAGATGGGGGGGGCCGTGCCAAAAACATTCAGTACTTC
CASSLDGGGRAKNIQYF
>many|TRBV2|TRBJ2-1|TRBD1
TGTGCCAAGGACAGGACCAACTACAATGAGCAGTTCTTC
CAKDRTNYNEQFF
>many|TRBV12-3/TRBV12-4|TRBJ2-5|-
TGTGCCAGCAGTCGAGAGCGGGCAGGGGAGACCCAGTACTTC
CASSRERAGETQYF
>few|TRBV5-4|TRBJ2-1|-
TGTGCCAGCAGCTTGGTGACGGGGATCCGATACAATGAGCAGTTCTTC
CASSLVTGIRYNEQFF
>-|TRBV3-1|TRBJ2-7|-
TGTGCCAGCAGCCTAGAATTTGGGGATCCTGCCTACGAGCAGTACTTC
CASSLEFGDPAYEQYF
>few|TRBV12-5|TRBJ2-4|-
TGTGCTAGTGGCCGCGGGATTGGGGAAAACATTCAGTACTTC
CASGRGIGENIQYF
>few|TRBV27|TRBJ1-2|-
TGTGCCAGCAGTTTATTATCCGGGGGCTATGGCTACACCTTC
CASSLLSGGYGYTF